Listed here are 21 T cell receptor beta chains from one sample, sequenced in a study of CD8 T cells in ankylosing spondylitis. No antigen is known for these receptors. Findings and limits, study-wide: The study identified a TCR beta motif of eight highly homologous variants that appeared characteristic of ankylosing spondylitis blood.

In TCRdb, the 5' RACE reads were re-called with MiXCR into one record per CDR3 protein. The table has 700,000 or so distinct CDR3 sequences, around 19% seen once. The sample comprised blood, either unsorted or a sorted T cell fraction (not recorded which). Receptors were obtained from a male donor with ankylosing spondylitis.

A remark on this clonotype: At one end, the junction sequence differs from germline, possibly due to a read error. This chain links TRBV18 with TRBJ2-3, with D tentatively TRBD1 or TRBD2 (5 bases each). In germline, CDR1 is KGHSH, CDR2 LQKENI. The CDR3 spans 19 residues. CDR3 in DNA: TGTGCCAGCTCACCCCTCGGCCGACAGAGAGGGACCACCACAGATTCGCAGTATTTT. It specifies CASSPLGRQRGTTTDSQYF.

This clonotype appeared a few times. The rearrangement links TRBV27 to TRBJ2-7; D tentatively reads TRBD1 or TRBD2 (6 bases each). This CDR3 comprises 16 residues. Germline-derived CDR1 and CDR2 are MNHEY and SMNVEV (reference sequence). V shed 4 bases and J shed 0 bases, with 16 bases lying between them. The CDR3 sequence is CASSYSAGTSSYEQYF. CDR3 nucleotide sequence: TGTGCCAGCAGTTACTCTGCGGGGACAAGCTCCTACGAGCAGTACTTC.

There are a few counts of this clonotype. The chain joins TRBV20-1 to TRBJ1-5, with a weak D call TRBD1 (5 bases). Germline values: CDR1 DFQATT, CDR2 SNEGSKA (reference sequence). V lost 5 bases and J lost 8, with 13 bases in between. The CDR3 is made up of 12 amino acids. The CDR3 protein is CSAGDGRKPQHF. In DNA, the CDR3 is TGCAGTGCTGGGGACGGGCGGAAGCCCCAGCATTTT.

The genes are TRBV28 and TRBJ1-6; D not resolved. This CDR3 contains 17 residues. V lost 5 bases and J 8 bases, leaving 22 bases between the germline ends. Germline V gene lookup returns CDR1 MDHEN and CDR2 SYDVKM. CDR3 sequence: CASSPTTLGRYDSPLHF. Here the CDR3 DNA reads TGTGCCAGCAGTCCCACAACCCTCGGTCGGTACGATTCACCCCTCCACTTT.

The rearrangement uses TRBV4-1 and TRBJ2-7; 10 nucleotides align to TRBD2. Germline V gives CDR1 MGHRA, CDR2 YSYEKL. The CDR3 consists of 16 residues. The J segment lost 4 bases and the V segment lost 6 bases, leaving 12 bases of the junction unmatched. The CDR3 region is CASSKGVAGGEYEQYF. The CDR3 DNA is TGCGCCAGCAGTAAGGGGGTAGCGGGGGGCGAGTACGAGCAGTACTTC.

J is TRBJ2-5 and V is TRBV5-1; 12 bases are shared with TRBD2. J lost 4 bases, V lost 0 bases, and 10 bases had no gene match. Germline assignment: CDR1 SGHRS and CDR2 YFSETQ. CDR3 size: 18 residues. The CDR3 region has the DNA TGCGCCAGCAGCTTGGTTCCAGACTTGACTAGCGGGAGAGAGACCCAGTACTTC. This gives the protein CASSLVPDLTSGRETQYF.

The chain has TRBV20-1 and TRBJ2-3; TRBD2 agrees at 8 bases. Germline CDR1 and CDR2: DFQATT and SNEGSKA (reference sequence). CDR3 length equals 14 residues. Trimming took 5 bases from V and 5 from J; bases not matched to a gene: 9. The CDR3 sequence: CSAARAGEGDTQYF. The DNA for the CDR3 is TGCAGTGCTGCGAGAGCGGGAGAGGGAGATACGCAGTATTTT.

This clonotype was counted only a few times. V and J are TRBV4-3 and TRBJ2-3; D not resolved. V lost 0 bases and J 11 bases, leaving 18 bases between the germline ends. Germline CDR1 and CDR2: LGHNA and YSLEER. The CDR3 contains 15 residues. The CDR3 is CASSQDRRLSKEQYF. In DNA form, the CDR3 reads TGCGCCAGCAGCCAAGATCGGAGACTCTCTAAGGAGCAGTATTTT.

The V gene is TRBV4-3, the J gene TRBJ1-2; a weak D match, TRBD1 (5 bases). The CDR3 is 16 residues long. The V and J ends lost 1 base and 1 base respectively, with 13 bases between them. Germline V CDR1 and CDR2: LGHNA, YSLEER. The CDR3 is CASSQGLDIGNYGYTF. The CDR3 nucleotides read TGCGCCAGCAGCCAAGGGTTGGACATCGGTAACTATGGCTACACCTTC.

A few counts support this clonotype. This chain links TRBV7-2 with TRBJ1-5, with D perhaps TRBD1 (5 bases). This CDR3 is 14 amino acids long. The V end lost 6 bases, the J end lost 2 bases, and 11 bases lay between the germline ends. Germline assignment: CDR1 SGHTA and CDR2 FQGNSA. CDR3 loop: CASSRGAGNQPQHF. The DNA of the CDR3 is TGTGCCAGCAGTCGAGGGGCTGGCAATCAGCCCCAGCATTTT.

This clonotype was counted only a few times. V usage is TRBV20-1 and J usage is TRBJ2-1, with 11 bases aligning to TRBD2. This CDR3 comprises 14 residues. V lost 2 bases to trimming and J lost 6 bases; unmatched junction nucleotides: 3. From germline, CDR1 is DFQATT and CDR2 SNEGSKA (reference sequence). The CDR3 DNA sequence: TGCAGTGCTAGATGGCTAGCGGGAGGCAATGAGCAGTTCTTC. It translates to CSARWLAGGNEQFF.

The CDR3 sequence is CASSPRGVETQYF. The DNA of the CDR3 is TGCGCCAGCAGCCCTCGCGGGGTAGAGACCCAGTACTTC. The chain uses TRBV4-1 and TRBJ2-5; tentatively, D is TRBD2 (6 bases). The CDR3 loop spans 13 amino acids. The V and J ends lost 4 bases and 4 bases respectively, with 10 bases between them. Germline values: CDR1 MGHRA, CDR2 YSYEKL.

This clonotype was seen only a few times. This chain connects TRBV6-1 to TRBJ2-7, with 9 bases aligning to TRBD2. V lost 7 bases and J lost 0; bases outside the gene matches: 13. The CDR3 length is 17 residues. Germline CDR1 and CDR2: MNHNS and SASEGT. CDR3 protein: CASTPSGTRKSSYEQYF. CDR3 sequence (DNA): TGTGCCAGCACCCCTAGCGGGACTCGTAAGAGCTCCTACGAGCAGTACTTC.

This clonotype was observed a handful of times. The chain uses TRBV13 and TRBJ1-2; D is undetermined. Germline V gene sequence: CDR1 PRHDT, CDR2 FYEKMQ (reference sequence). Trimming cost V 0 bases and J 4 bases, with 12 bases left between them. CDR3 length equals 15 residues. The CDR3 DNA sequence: TGTGCCAGCAGCTTAGGAAGGAGTATCTCCTATGGCTACACCTTC. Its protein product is CASSLGRSISYGYTF.

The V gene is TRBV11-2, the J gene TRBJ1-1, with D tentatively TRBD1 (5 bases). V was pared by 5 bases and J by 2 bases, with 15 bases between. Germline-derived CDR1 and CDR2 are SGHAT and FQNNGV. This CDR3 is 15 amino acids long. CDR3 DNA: TGTGCCAGCAGCATCAGGGTTCTGAGTAACACTGAAGCTTTCTTT. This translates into CASSIRVLSNTEAFF.

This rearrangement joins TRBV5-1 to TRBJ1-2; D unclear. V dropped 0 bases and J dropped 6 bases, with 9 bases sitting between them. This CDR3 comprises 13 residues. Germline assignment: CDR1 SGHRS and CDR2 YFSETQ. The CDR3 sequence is CASSLDSPDGYTF. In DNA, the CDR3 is TGCGCCAGCAGCTTGGACAGTCCTGATGGCTACACCTTC.

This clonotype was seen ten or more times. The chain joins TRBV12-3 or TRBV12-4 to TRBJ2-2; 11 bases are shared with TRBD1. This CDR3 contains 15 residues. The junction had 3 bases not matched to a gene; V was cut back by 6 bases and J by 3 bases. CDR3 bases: TGTGCCAGCAGCCCGGGACAGGGGGACACCGGGGAGCTGTTTTTT. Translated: CASSPGQGDTGELFF.

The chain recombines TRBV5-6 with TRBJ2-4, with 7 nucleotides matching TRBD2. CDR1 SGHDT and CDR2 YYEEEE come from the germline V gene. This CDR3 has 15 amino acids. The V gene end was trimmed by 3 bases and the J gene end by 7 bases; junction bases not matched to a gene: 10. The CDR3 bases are TGTGCCAGCAGCTCCCGCCGACTAGCTTCGAACATTCAGTACTTC. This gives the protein CASSSRRLASNIQYF.

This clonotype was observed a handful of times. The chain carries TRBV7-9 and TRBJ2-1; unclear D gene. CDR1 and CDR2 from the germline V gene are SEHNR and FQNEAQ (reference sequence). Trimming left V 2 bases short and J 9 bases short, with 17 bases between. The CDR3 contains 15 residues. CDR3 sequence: CASSLWPALNGEQFF. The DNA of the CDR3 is TGTGCCAGCAGCTTATGGCCCGCACTTAATGGTGAGCAGTTCTTC.

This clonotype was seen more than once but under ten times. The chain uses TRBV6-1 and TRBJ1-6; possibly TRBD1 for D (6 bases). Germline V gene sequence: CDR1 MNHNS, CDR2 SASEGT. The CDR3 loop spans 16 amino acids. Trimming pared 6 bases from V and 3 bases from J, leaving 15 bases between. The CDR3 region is CASRNKGGNYNSPLHF. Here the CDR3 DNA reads TGTGCCAGCAGGAACAAGGGGGGCAACTATAATTCACCCCTCCACTTT.

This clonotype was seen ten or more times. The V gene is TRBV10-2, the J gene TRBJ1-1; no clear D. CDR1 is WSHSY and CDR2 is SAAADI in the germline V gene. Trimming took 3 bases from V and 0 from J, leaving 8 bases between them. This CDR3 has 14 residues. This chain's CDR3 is CASSDTRVNTEAFF. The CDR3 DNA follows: TGCGCCAGCAGTGACACAAGGGTGAACACTGAAGCTTTCTTT.